A selection of T cell receptor beta chains follows, all from one sample in a study of long-term antiretroviral therapy in people with HIV. Repertoires were generated with immunoSEQ multiplex PCR, while TCRdb's copy carries only in-frame clones and drops some. The sample has tens of thousands of clones, roughly 88% seen once. The sequencing used unsorted PBMCs, collected 0.6 years after starting antiretroviral therapy. These receptors came from a man between 60 and 70 years old with HIV. Each CDR3 is given with its conserved first and last residue. Fields, in order: V gene, J gene, CDR3 protein.

v_gene: TRBV2; j_gene: TRBJ2-1; CDR3aa: CASSEEAGSYNEQFF
v_gene: TRBV2; j_gene: TRBJ2-7; CDR3aa: CASSRTESSYEQYF
v_gene: TRBV15; j_gene: TRBJ1-1; CDR3aa: CATSSRTRGTEAFF
v_gene: TRBV10-2; j_gene: TRBJ2-5; CDR3aa: CASTPTSFQETQYF
v_gene: TRBV30; j_gene: TRBJ2-7; CDR3aa: CAWRGTSGGVLYEQYF
v_gene: TRBV5-1; j_gene: TRBJ2-2; CDR3aa: CASSSGQSGELFF
v_gene: TRBV14; j_gene: TRBJ2-3; CDR3aa: CASSQPGNTDTQYF
v_gene: TRBV5-6; j_gene: TRBJ2-7; CDR3aa: CASSLVGSSSYEQYF
v_gene: TRBV12-2; j_gene: TRBJ2-2; CDR3aa: CASRLALRENTGELFF
v_gene: TRBV19; j_gene: TRBJ2-1; CDR3aa: CASSEAVGSYNEQFF
v_gene: TRBV6-6; j_gene: TRBJ2-2; CDR3aa: CASRRTSGGDTGELFF
v_gene: TRBV9; j_gene: TRBJ1-2; CDR3aa: CASSVGQGSYGYTF
v_gene: TRBV19; j_gene: TRBJ2-2; CDR3aa: CASKTADTGELFF
v_gene: TRBV4-3; j_gene: TRBJ2-5; CDR3aa: CASSPTGTDQGETQYF
v_gene: TRBV9; j_gene: TRBJ2-2; CDR3aa: CASSPSGNTGELFF
v_gene: TRBV29-1; j_gene: TRBJ1-2; CDR3aa: CSVGTGARYGYTF
v_gene: TRBV21-1; j_gene: TRBJ1-5; CDR3aa: CASSKAGKKATNFRQPQHF
v_gene: TRBV27; j_gene: TRBJ1-5; CDR3aa: CASTNGPGGPQHF